Ten or more counts support the clone carrying this T cell receptor beta chain. The data were taken from a study of blood T cell repertoires in COVID-19. Using immunoSEQ multiplex PCR, the repertoire was profiled, and TCRdb retains in-frame clones only, with some absent. The table has about 92,000 clones, around three quarters seen once. Germline V lookup: CDR1 SGHRS, CDR2 YFSETQ. The germline V and J ends were trimmed by 0 bases and 5 bases, with 8 bases remaining between them. There are 14 residues in the CDR3. The receptor comes from a woman aged 60 to 75 in a cohort sampled during active or convalescent COVID-19. Specimen: peripheral blood. The chain recombines TRBV5-1 with TRBJ1-4, with D perhaps matching TRBD1 (5 bases). The CDR3 DNA reads TGCGCCAGCAGCTTGGGCAGGGTGAATGAAAAACTGTTTTTT. Its protein is CASSLGRVNEKLFF.